These 16 T cell receptor beta chains were all obtained from the same sample, sequenced in a study of blood T cell repertoires in COVID-19. Produced via immunoSEQ multiplex PCR; TCRdb's table is partial and in-frame only. This table holds around 100,000 clones, 69% found once. Sequencing was carried out using peripheral blood. All receptors derive from a man older than 75 with acute or convalescent COVID-19.

The rearrangement uses TRBV18 and TRBJ1-2; D remains unclear. The CDR3 is 14 amino acids. V was cut by 3 bases and J by 8 bases, with 16 bases left in between. Germline V lookup: CDR1 KGHSH, CDR2 LQKENI. The CDR3 bases are TGTGCCAGCTCACCTGTCGACGGGGATCGGGGCTACACCTTC. Amino acids: CASSPVDGDRGYTF.

This chain connects TRBV5-4 to TRBJ2-3; D unclear. Germline CDR1 reads SGHNT; CDR2 reads YYREEE (reference sequence). The CDR3 spans 12 residues. V was trimmed by 5 bases and J by 6 bases, leaving 10 bases between them. The CDR3 sequence: CASSPGLDTQYF. As DNA, the CDR3 is TGTGCCAGCAGTCCAGGCTTGGATACGCAGTATTTT.

This chain joins TRBV5-1 and TRBJ1-4; maybe TRBD1 (5 bases). CDR1 and CDR2 from the germline V gene are SGHRS and YFSETQ. The CDR3 sequence is 15 residues long. Trimming removed 1 base at V and 8 bases at J, with 15 bases between. The CDR3 loop is CASSLSHPTVEKLFF. As DNA, the CDR3 is TGCGCCAGCAGCTTGAGCCACCCGACAGTCGAAAAACTGTTTTTT.

The chain combines TRBV28 with TRBJ2-1; TRBD2 matches 9 bases. Germline trimming cut 6 bases from V and 8 bases from J; bases unmatched to any gene: 8. CDR3 length equals 14 residues. Germline assignment: CDR1 MDHEN and CDR2 SYDVKM. CDR3: CASSLSGSRDEQFF. DNA for the CDR3: TGTGCCAGCAGCCTTAGCGGGAGTAGGGATGAGCAGTTCTTC. Full variable domain (rest looked up from reference TRBV28 and TRBJ2-1): DVKVTQSSRYLVKRTGEKVFLECVQDMDHENMFWYRQDPGLGLRLIYFSYDVKMKEKGDIPEGYSVSREKKERFSLILESASTNQTSMYLCASSLSGSRDEQFFGPGTRLTVL.

This clone came up a few times. V and J are TRBV11-2 and TRBJ1-2; tentative D call: TRBD1 (6 bases). In germline, CDR1 is SGHAT, CDR2 FQNNGV. V gave up 2 bases and J gave up 0 bases, with 16 bases separating them. This CDR3 is built from 17 residues. This CDR3 is CASSLTQMTGPNYGYTF. The CDR3 nucleotides are TGTGCCAGCAGCTTAACCCAAATGACAGGACCTAACTATGGCTACACCTTC.

In DNA, the CDR3 is TGTGCCAGCAGCTTAAGAGCGGGAGGGTCAGATACGCAGTATTTT. Its translation is CASSLRAGGSDTQYF. This chain connects TRBV11-3 to TRBJ2-3; 10 bases are shared with TRBD2. The ends lost 2 bases at V and 4 bases at J; junction bases unmatched: 3. Germline CDR1 and CDR2: SGHNT and YENEEA. The CDR3 length is 15 residues. The variable domain in full, with the rest retrieved from reference TRBV11-3 and TRBJ2-3, is EAGVVQSPRYKIIEKKQPVAFWCNPISGHNTLYWYLQNLGQGPELLIRYENEEAVDDSQLPKDRFSAERLKGVDSTLKIQPAELGDSAVYLCASSLRAGGSDTQYFGPGTRLTVL.

This clone was counted only a few times. This chain connects TRBV19 to TRBJ1-5; unclear D gene. CDR3 length: 15 amino acids. Trimming took 9 bases from V and 0 from J, leaving 15 bases between them. Germline V gene sequence: CDR1 LNHDA, CDR2 SQIVND (reference sequence). This chain's CDR3 is CARGLAPFSNQPQHF. In nucleotides, the CDR3 is TGTGCCAGAGGACTTGCCCCTTTTAGCAATCAGCCCCAGCATTTT.

This CDR3 is CASSLASGRSTGELFF. The DNA for the CDR3 is TGTGCCAGTAGTCTGGCTAGCGGGAGGAGCACCGGGGAGCTGTTTTTT. The rearrangement links TRBV19 to TRBJ2-2; 11 nucleotides align to TRBD2. The V gene's germline CDR1 is LNHDA and CDR2 SQIVND (reference sequence). This CDR3 has 16 residues. With V trimmed by 5 bases and J by 4 bases, 6 bases remained unmatched.

This clone was detected a few times. CDR3 nucleotides: TGTGCCAGCAGCCGGCTAGCAGACAACACCGGGGAGCTGTTTTTT. As protein: CASSRLADNTGELFF. The rearrangement uses TRBV3-1 (or the pseudogene TRBV3-2) and TRBJ2-2, with D possibly matching TRBD2 (5 bases). The CDR3 contains 15 residues. Trimming took off 4 bases at V and 2 bases at J, with 11 bases between the two ends. The germline V gene has CDR1 LGHDT and CDR2 YNNKEL (reference sequence).

The chain recombines TRBV7-2 with TRBJ2-2, with 12 bases fitting TRBD1. The junction had 7 bases not matched to a gene; V was cut back by 8 bases and J by 6 bases. The CDR3 has 15 amino acids. Germline assignment: CDR1 SGHTA and CDR2 FQGNSA. CDR3 residues: CASGSGQGAAGELFF. CDR3 DNA: TGTGCCAGCGGGTCGGGACAGGGGGCCGCCGGGGAGCTGTTTTTT.

The CDR3 DNA sequence: TGTGCCACCAGTGATGAGGGATGGGCAGATACGCAGTATTTT. Protein: CATSDEGWADTQYF. The chain is built from TRBV24-1 and TRBJ2-3; D is possibly TRBD2 (5 bases). The V and J ends lost 3 bases and 4 bases respectively, with 10 bases between them. CDR1 and CDR2 (germline): KGHDR, SFDVKD. The CDR3 is 14 amino acids.

This rearrangement joins TRBV28 to TRBJ2-3; TRBD2 matches 10 bases. The length of the CDR3 is 17 residues. The germline CDR1 and CDR2 sequences are MDHEN and SYDVKM. The J segment lost 2 bases and the V segment lost 4 bases, leaving 9 bases of the junction unmatched. CDR3 residues: CASSSRRTSGITDTQYF. In nucleotides, the CDR3 is TGTGCCAGCAGTTCTCGGAGAACTAGCGGGATCACAGATACGCAGTATTTT. The full variable domain, rest sourced from reference TRBV28 and TRBJ2-3, is DVKVTQSSRYLVKRTGEKVFLECVQDMDHENMFWYRQDPGLGLRLIYFSYDVKMKEKGDIPEGYSVSREKKERFSLILESASTNQTSMYLCASSSRRTSGITDTQYFGPGTRLTVL.

The chain joins TRBV7-2 to TRBJ2-7, with 12 bases that match TRBD2. Losses at the gene ends were 5 bases for V and 4 bases for J; bases not matched to a gene: 9. This CDR3 contains 16 residues. Germline V gene sequence: CDR1 SGHTA, CDR2 FQGNSA. The CDR3 bases are TGTGCCAGCAGCGGACTGACTAGCGGGAGCAGTTACGAGCAGTACTTC. Encoded protein: CASSGLTSGSSYEQYF.

This clone appeared a few times. V gene TRBV11-3 combines with J gene TRBJ2-3; TRBD1 aligns across 9 bases. This CDR3 comprises 15 residues. Germline V gene data show CDR1 as SGHNT and CDR2 as YENEEA. The trim removed 2 bases at V and 5 bases at J, leaving 5 bases unmatched. DNA for the CDR3: TGTGCCAGCAGCTTAACAGGGGGCCTAGGAGATACGCAGTATTTT. The encoded protein is CASSLTGGLGDTQYF.

The chain links TRBV6-5 to TRBJ1-2, with D possibly TRBD1 on 5 matching bases. The CDR3 runs 14 residues. Germline V gives CDR1 MNHEY, CDR2 SVGAGI. V was cut by 4 bases and J by 0 bases, with 9 bases left in between. CDR3 loop: CASSFRAPNYGYTF. The CDR3 region has the DNA TGTGCCAGCAGTTTCAGGGCTCCTAACTATGGCTACACCTTC.

The chain combines TRBV7-3 with TRBJ2-3; 7 positions match TRBD2. Germline V lookup: CDR1 SGHTA, CDR2 FQGTGA. Unmatched junction bases numbered 10, after V lost 6 bases and J lost 4 bases. The CDR3 loop spans 15 amino acids. CDR3 loop: CASSLLGGRSDTQYF. CDR3 bases: TGTGCCAGCAGTCTACTCGGCGGGAGATCAGATACGCAGTATTTT.